Listed here are 18 T cell receptor beta chains from one sample, sequenced in a study of control samples from healthy donors and cancer patients (dated by TCRdb to 2018 to 2020). Library preparation used the immunoSEQ multiplex PCR assay. TCRdb retrieved this table from immuneACCESS and kept in-frame rearrangements only. Not all clones are present; in checked studies, unresolved V genes account for under half, and no reason is known for the remainder. The sample table lists 200,000 to 250,000 clones, roughly 94% of them with a count of one. The ten most abundant clones make up approximately 1.6% of the sample. The specimen sequenced was blood. Every receptor here comes from a man aged 50-59 years in good health.

The V gene is TRBV7-2, the J gene TRBJ2-2; TRBD1 matches at 9 bases. The junction had 8 bases not matched to a gene; V was cut back by 5 bases and J by 1 base. CDR1 is SGHTA and CDR2 is FQGNSA in the germline V gene. The CDR3 loop spans 17 amino acids. CDR3 residues: CASSAGQGWLNTGELFF. The CDR3 bases are TGTGCCAGCAGCGCTGGACAGGGGTGGTTGAACACCGGGGAGCTGTTTTTT. The entire variable domain, with the rest obtained from reference TRBV7-2 and TRBJ2-2, is as follows: GAGVSQSPSNKVTEKGKDVELRCDPISGHTALYWYRQSLGQGLEFLIYFQGNSAPDKSGLPSDRFSAERTGGSVSTLTIQRTQQEDSAVYLCASSAGQGWLNTGELFFGEGSRLTVL.

The chain employs TRBV6-2 or TRBV6-3 and TRBJ1-2; D gene uncertain. Deletions cut 0 bases from V and 3 bases from J, with 8 bases between. The CDR3 has 14 amino acids. CDR1 is MNHEY and CDR2 is SVGEGT in the germline V gene. CDR3 bases: TGTGCCAGCAGTTACTCCAGCCGATACTATGGCTACACCTTC. As protein: CASSYSSRYYGYTF.

This clone showed up just once. The chain has TRBV4-2 and TRBJ1-1; D remains ambiguous. Germline V gene lookup returns CDR1 LGHNA and CDR2 YNFKEQ. V dropped 4 bases and J dropped 8 bases, with 11 bases sitting between them. CDR3 length: 12 residues. CDR3 region: CASSPPSSEAFF. Here the CDR3 DNA reads TGTGCCAGCAGCCCCCCGTCGTCCGAAGCTTTCTTT.

The rearrangement links TRBV5-1 to TRBJ2-1; 7 bases line up with TRBD2. J gave up 9 bases and V 0 bases, and 3 bases lay outside the gene matches. The CDR3 has 13 residues. Germline-derived CDR1 and CDR2 are SGHRS and YFSETQ. CDR3 DNA sequence: TGCGCCAGCAGCTTGGGACTAGCACCTGAGCAGTTCTTC. Translation gives CASSLGLAPEQFF.

In this sample, this clone turned up once. The V call is TRBV27, the J call TRBJ2-3, with 7 bases identical to TRBD2. Germline V gene sequence: CDR1 MNHEY, CDR2 SMNVEV (reference sequence). The CDR3 is 14 residues long. J gave up 1 base and V 8 bases, and 6 bases lay outside the gene matches. For the CDR3, the DNA is TGTGCCAGCCGGAGGGACTATGGCACAGATACGCAGTATTTT. This sequence encodes CASRRDYGTDTQYF.

The V and J genes are TRBV11-2 and TRBJ2-1; the D is unclear. The CDR3 has 12 residues. Germline lookup yields CDR1 SGHAT and CDR2 FQNNGV. The V end lost 1 base, the J end lost 8 bases, and 6 bases lay between the germline ends. The DNA of the CDR3 is TGTGCCAGCAGCTTAGGAGAGGATGAGCAGTTCTTC. Amino acids: CASSLGEDEQFF.

The V call is TRBV5-1, the J call TRBJ2-6; possible D gene TRBD1, 7 bases. V was shortened by 6 bases and J by 1 base, with 11 bases between the two germline ends. The CDR3 consists of 15 residues. The germline CDR1 and CDR2 sequences are SGHRS and YFSETQ. The CDR3 sequence is CASNRGGSGANVLTF. CDR3 coding DNA: TGCGCCAGCAACAGGGGAGGATCTGGGGCCAACGTCCTGACTTTC.

The rearrangement uses TRBV7-3 and TRBJ2-1, with D perhaps being TRBD1 or TRBD2 (6 bases each). V lost 5 bases and J lost 5, with 16 bases in between. Germline V CDR1 and CDR2: SGHTA, FQGTGA. The CDR3 length is 15 residues. The CDR3 sequence: CASSLNGGRNNEQFF. CDR3 coding DNA: TGTGCCAGCAGCCTAAACGGGGGCCGGAACAATGAGCAGTTCTTC.

V gene TRBV27 combines with J gene TRBJ1-6, with D tentatively TRBD1 (6 bases). The V gene's germline CDR1 is MNHEY and CDR2 SMNVEV (reference sequence). The ends were cut back, 6 bases at V and 0 bases at J, with 9 bases in the middle. The CDR3 has 15 residues. In DNA form, the CDR3 reads TGTGCCAGCAGGATGGACAGCTCCTATAATTCACCCCTCCACTTT. Translating gives CASRMDSSYNSPLHF.

The J gene is TRBJ1-5, the V gene TRBV19; D perhaps matches TRBD1 (6 bases). Trimming shortened V by 4 bases and J by 1 base, and 17 bases separated the two germline ends. The CDR3 has 17 amino acids. The germline CDR1 and CDR2 sequences are LNHDA and SQIVND (reference sequence). This chain's CDR3 is CASSTYRVGRSNQPQHF. The CDR3 region has the DNA TGTGCCAGTAGTACCTACAGGGTAGGTCGAAGCAATCAGCCCCAGCATTTT. The full variable domain, its missing parts supplied by reference TRBV19 and TRBJ1-5, is DGGITQSPKYLFRKEGQNVTLSCEQNLNHDAMYWYRQDPGQGLRLIYYSQIVNDFQKGDIAEGYSVSREKKESFPLTVTSAQKNPTAFYLCASSTYRVGRSNQPQHFGDGTRLSIL.

DNA of the CDR3: TGTGCCAGCAGTTTTCAGGGTCTATCCACTGAAGCTTTCTTT. Encoded protein: CASSFQGLSTEAFF. The gene calls are TRBV28 and TRBJ1-1; weak D call: TRBD1 (5 bases). The CDR3 is 14 residues long. In germline, CDR1 is MDHEN, CDR2 SYDVKM. V was shortened by 3 bases and J by 4 bases, with 12 bases between the two germline ends. Combining the CDR3 with reference TRBV28 and TRBJ1-1 gives the whole variable domain DVKVTQSSRYLVKRTGEKVFLECVQDMDHENMFWYRQDPGLGLRLIYFSYDVKMKEKGDIPEGYSVSREKKERFSLILESASTNQTSMYLCASSFQGLSTEAFFGQGTRLTVV.

The J gene is TRBJ1-2, the V gene TRBV4-1; D may be TRBD1 (6 bases). Germline assignment: CDR1 MGHRA and CDR2 YSYEKL. V lost 0 bases and J lost 3, with 11 bases in between. CDR3 length: 15 residues. The CDR3 here is CASSQDGGWDYGYTF. The CDR3 DNA reads TGCGCCAGCAGCCAAGATGGGGGCTGGGACTATGGCTACACCTTC.

V usage is TRBV7-6 and J usage is TRBJ1-2; 8 nucleotides agree with TRBD1. The germline gives CDR1 SGHVS, CDR2 FNYEAQ. This CDR3 comprises 16 residues. The J segment lost 4 bases and the V segment lost 1 base, leaving 8 bases of the junction unmatched. The CDR3 is CASSLEATGASYGYTF. Here the CDR3 DNA reads TGTGCCAGCAGCTTAGAAGCGACAGGGGCGAGCTATGGCTACACCTTC.

This chain links TRBV7-6 with TRBJ2-1, with no clear D. Germline V gives CDR1 SGHVS, CDR2 FNYEAQ. The CDR3 runs to 13 residues. Trimming cost V 1 base and J 9 bases, with 10 bases left between them. Here the CDR3 DNA reads TGTGCCAGCAGCTTAGATAGGGTAGGTGAGCAGTTCTTC. Translation gives CASSLDRVGEQFF.

The V call is TRBV21-1, the J call TRBJ2-2; the tabulated D call, TRBD1, remains unverified against the DNA. TRBV21-1 is annotated as a pseudogene. This CDR3 has 16 amino acids. Here the CDR3 reads CASSKGLCRDTGELFF. Written as DNA, the CDR3 is TGTGCCAGCAGCAAAGGGCTTTGCAGGGACACCGGGGAGCTGTTTTTT.

This rearrangement joins TRBV9 to TRBJ2-6; no clear D. The CDR3 spans 15 residues. The germline CDR1 and CDR2 sequences are SGDLS and YYNGEE. V was clipped by 4 bases and J by 3 bases, with 11 bases between them. The CDR3 bases are TGTGCCAGCAGCCCACGCCAAGGTGGGGCCAACGTCCTGACTTTC. This sequence encodes CASSPRQGGANVLTF.

The genes are TRBV5-1 and TRBJ2-2, with 7 bases aligning to TRBD2. CDR1 and CDR2 (germline): SGHRS, YFSETQ. The CDR3 has 15 amino acids. Trimming removed 3 bases from V and 3 bases from J; junction bases left unmatched: 5. In DNA, the CDR3 is TGCGCCAGCAGCTCCCTAAGCGGGGACACCGGGGAGCTGTTTTTT. This codes for CASSSLSGDTGELFF.

The J gene is TRBJ1-4, the V gene TRBV28, with TRBD1 as a possible D gene (5 bases). The germline CDR1 and CDR2 sequences are MDHEN and SYDVKM. V was cut by 4 bases and J by 7 bases, with 13 bases left in between. The CDR3 has 14 amino acids. CDR3 in amino acids: CASSSGPQLEKLFF. The CDR3 DNA follows: TGTGCCAGCAGTTCAGGGCCCCAGCTTGAAAAACTGTTTTTT.